This is a list of T cell receptor beta chains from one sample in a study of blood T cell repertoires in COVID-19. Repertoires were generated with immunoSEQ multiplex PCR, while TCRdb's copy carries only in-frame clones and drops some. The sample yields 150,000 to 250,000 clones, around 82% seen once. The sequencing input was PBMCs or T cells enriched from blood (not recorded which). Receptor source: a man aged 35 to 55 who had recovered from COVID-19. The CDR3 runs from the conserved cysteine through the conserved F or W. D genes are given only for firm matches. Size tells how often a clone was seen (once, few, many) or the class of an expanded clone, and some rows leave it out.

d_call	v_call	j_call	clone_size	cdr3_nt	cdr3_aa
TRBD1	TRBV4-1	TRBJ1-2	-	TGCGCCAGCAGCCGGGCAGGACAGGGGAAAAACTATGGCTACACCTTC	CASSRAGQGKNYGYTF
TRBD2	TRBV12-5	TRBJ2-5	-	TGTGCTAGTGGTACGAGCGGGGGCTATCCGACCCAGTACTTC	CASGTSGGYPTQYF
-	TRBV29-1	TRBJ1-1	-	TGCAGCGTTGAGTCCAGGGCGACTGAAGCTTTCTTT	CSVESRATEAFF
-	TRBV14	TRBJ1-6	-	TGTGCCAGCAGCCAAGATCCGGGTAACTCACCCCTCCACTTT	CASSQDPGNSPLHF
-	TRBV30	TRBJ1-2	-	TGTGCCTGGCTACTACGGGGACACCAGTTAGCTAACTATGGCTACACCTTC	CAWLLRGHQLANYGYTF
-	TRBV9	TRBJ1-2	-	TGTGCCAGCAGCGTAGAAGAGGGTGGCTATGGCTACACCTTC	CASSVEEGGYGYTF
-	TRBV10-3	TRBJ1-3	once	TGTGCCATCAGTGAGACTGTAACAGGGAGAACTGGAAACACCATATATTTT	CAISETVTGRTGNTIYF
TRBD2	TRBV28	TRBJ2-7	-	TGTGCCAGCAGCCACCTCCCTAGACTAGCGGGGGACTACGAGCAGTACTTC	CASSHLPRLAGDYEQYF
-	TRBV6-5	TRBJ1-5	-	TGTGCCAGCAGTACGGACAGATATCAGCCCCAGCATTTT	CASSTDRYQPQHF
-	TRBV3-1/TRBV3-2	TRBJ1-1	-	TGTGCCAGCAGCCAAGTTCTTCTGAACACTGAAGCTTTCTTT	CASSQVLLNTEAFF
TRBD1	TRBV10-3	TRBJ1-1	once	TGTGCCATCAGTGGACAGGGAAATGAAGCTTTCTTT	CAISGQGNEAFF